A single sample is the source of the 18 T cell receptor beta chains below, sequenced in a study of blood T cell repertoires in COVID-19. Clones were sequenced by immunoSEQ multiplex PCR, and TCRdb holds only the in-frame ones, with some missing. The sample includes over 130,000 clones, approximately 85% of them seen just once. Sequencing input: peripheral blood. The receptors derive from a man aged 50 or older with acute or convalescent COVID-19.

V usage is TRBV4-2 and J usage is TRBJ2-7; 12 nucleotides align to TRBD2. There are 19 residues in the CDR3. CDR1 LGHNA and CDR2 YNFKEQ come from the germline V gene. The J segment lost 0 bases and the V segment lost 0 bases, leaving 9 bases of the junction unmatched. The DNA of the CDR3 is TGTGCCAGCAGCCAAGATCTCCCTAGCGGGGGGGTAACCTCCTACGAGCAGTACTTC. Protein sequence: CASSQDLPSGGVTSYEQYF.

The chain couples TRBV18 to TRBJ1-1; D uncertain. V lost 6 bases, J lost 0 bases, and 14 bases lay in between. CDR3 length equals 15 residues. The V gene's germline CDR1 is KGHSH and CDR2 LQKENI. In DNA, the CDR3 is TGTGCCAGCTCCTATACCGCACAGCTGAACACTGAAGCTTTCTTT. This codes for CASSYTAQLNTEAFF. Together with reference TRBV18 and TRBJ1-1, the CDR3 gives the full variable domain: NAGVMQNPRHLVRRRGQEARLRCSPMKGHSHVYWYRQLPEEGLKFMVYLQKENIIDESGMPKERFSAEFPKEGPSILRIQQVVRGDSAAYFCASSYTAQLNTEAFFGQGTRLTVV.

In DNA, the CDR3 is TGTGCCTGGAGTGTGCGGGCTAGCGATACGCAGTATTTT. Translation: CAWSVRASDTQYF. The chain has TRBV30 and TRBJ2-3; a possible D gene is TRBD2 (5 bases). The V end was cut by 0 bases, the J end by 6 bases, with 10 bases between. CDR1 is GTSNPN and CDR2 is SVGIG in the germline V gene (reference sequence). The CDR3 is made up of 13 amino acids.

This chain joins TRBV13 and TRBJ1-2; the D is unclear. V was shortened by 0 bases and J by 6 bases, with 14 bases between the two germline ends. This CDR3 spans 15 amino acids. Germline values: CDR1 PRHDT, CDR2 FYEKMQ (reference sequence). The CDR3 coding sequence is TGTGCCAGCAGCTTAGGCGTGCGGAGATCCGATGGCTACACCTTC. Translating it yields CASSLGVRRSDGYTF.

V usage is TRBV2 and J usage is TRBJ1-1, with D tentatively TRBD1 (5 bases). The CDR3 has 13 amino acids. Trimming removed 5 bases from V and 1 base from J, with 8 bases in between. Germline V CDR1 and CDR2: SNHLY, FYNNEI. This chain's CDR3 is CASSTRGNTEAFF. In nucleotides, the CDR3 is TGTGCCAGCAGTACAAGGGGGAACACTGAAGCTTTCTTT. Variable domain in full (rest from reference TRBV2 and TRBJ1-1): EPEVTQTPSHQVTQMGQEVILRCVPISNHLYFYWYRQILGQKVEFLVSFYNNEISEKSEIFDDQFSVERPDGSNFTLKIRSTKLEDSAMYFCASSTRGNTEAFFGQGTRLTVV.

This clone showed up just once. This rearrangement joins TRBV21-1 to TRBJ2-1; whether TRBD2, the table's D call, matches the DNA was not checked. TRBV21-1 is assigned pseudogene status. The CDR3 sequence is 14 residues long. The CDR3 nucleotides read TGTGCCAGCAGCAGGGTAGAGAGGTACAATGAGCAGTTCTTC. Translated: CASSRVERYNEQFF.

The CDR3 DNA sequence: TGTGCCACCAGTGTGAACGGACTCAATGAGCAGTTCTTC. Its translation is CATSVNGLNEQFF. The chain couples TRBV24-1 to TRBJ2-1; maybe TRBD2 (5 bases). Trimming left V 5 bases short and J 6 bases short, with 10 bases between. This CDR3 is built from 13 residues. CDR1 is KGHDR, CDR2 SFDVKD, per germline.

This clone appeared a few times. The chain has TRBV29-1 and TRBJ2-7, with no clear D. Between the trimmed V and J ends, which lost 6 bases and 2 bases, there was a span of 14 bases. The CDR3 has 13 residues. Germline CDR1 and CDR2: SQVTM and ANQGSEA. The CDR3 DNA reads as TGCAGCGTCCAGGCATCCTCCACCTACGAGCAGTACTTC. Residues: CSVQASSTYEQYF.

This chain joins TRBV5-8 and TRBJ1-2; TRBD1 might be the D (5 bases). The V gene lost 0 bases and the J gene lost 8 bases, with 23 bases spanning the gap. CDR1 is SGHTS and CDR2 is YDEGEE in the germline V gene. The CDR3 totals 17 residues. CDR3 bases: TGTGCCAGCAGCTTGGAAATGCGTCAGACGAAGGGGTCCGGCTACACCTTC. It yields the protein CASSLEMRQTKGSGYTF.

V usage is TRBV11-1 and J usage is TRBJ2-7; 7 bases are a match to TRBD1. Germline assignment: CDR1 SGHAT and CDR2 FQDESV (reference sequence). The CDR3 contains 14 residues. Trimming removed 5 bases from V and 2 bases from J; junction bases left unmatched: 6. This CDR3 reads CASSTLQGAYEQYF. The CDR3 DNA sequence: TGTGCCAGCAGCACACTGCAGGGGGCCTACGAGCAGTACTTC.

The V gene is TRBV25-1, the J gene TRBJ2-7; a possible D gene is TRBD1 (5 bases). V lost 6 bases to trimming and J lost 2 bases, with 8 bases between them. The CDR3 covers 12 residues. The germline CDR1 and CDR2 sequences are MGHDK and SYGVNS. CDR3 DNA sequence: TGTGCCAGCAGGGGGCCTACCTACGAGCAGTACTTC. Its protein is CASRGPTYEQYF.

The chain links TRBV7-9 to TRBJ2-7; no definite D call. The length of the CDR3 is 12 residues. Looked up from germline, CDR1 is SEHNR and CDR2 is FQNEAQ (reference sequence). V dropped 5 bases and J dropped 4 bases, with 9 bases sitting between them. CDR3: CASSVGDYEQYF. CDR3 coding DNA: TGTGCCAGCAGCGTAGGCGATTACGAGCAGTACTTC.

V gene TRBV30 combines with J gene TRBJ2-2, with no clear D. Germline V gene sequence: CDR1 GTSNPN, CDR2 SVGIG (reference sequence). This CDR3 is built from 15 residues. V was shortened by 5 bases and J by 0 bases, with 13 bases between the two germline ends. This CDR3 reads CAWEPRPSNTGELFF. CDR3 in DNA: TGTGCCTGGGAACCTAGGCCGTCGAACACCGGGGAGCTGTTTTTT.

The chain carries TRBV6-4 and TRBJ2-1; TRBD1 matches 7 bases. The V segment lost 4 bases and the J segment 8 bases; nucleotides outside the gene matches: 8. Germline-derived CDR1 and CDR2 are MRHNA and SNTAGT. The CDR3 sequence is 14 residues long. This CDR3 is CASSGEGGIDEQFF. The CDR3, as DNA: TGTGCCAGCAGTGGGGAAGGGGGCATAGATGAGCAGTTCTTC.

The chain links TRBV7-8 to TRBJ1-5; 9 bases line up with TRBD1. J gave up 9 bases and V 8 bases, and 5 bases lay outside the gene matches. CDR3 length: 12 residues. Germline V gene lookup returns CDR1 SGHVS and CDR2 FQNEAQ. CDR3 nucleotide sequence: TGTGCCAGCTCGACAGGGGGGGGGCCCCAGCATTTT. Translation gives CASSTGGGPQHF. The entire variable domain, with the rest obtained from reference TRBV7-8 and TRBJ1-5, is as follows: GAGVSQSPRYKVAKRGQDVALRCDPISGHVSLFWYQQALGQGPEFLTYFQNEAQLDKSGLPSDRFFAERPEGSVSTLKIQRTQQEDSAVYLCASSTGGGPQHFGDGTRLSIL.

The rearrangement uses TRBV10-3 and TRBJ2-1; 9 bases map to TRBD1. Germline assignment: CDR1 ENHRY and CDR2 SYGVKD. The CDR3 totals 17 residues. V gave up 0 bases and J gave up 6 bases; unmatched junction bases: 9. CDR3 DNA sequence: TGTGCCATCAGTGAGTCGCTCGGGCGGGACAGGGCCAATGAGCAGTTCTTC. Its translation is CAISESLGRDRANEQFF.

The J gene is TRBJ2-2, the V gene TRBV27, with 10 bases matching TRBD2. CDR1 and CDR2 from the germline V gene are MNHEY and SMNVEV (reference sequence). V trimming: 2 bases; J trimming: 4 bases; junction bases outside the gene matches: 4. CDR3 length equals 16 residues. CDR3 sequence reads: CASSLGLAGVTGELFF. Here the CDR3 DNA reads TGTGCCAGCAGTTTAGGCCTAGCGGGGGTCACCGGGGAGCTGTTTTTT.

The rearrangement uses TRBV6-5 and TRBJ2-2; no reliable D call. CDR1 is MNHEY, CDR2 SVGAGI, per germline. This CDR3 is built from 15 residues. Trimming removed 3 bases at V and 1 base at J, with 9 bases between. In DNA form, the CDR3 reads TGTGCCAGCAGTTATAACAGTCGGAACACCGGGGAGCTGTTTTTT. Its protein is CASSYNSRNTGELFF.